This TCR beta chain originates from a study of T cell changes during pregnancy in multiple sclerosis. Produced via immunoSEQ multiplex PCR; TCRdb's table is partial and in-frame only. The sample has tens of thousands of clones, roughly 94% seen once. Germline loops: CDR1 LGHNA, CDR2 YSLEER. Trimming stripped 0 bases from V and 1 base from J, with 12 bases between. This CDR3 contains 16 residues. The starting material was peripheral blood, obtained in the third trimester of pregnancy. This clonotype was sampled from a female donor with multiple sclerosis, enrolled in a pregnancy study. The chain uses TRBV4-3 and TRBJ1-1; D remains unclear. The CDR3 region is CASSQDLGLENTEAFF. CDR3 coding DNA: TGCGCCAGCAGCCAAGATCTAGGTCTGGAGAACACTGAAGCTTTCTTT.